This T cell receptor beta chain was sequenced during a study of blood T cell repertoires in COVID-19. Overall study: Samples of COVID-19 (acute and convalescent) were obtained from the United States, Italy and Spain. From T cells, B-cell-depleted T cells, or PBMCs came the material, which was cDNA or gDNA.

In the original analysis: Reference gene primer amplification yielded estimated nucleated cell counts. Repertoires were generated with immunoSEQ multiplex PCR, while TCRdb's copy carries only in-frame clones and drops some. V and J calls and clone size come straight from that table; D and trimming were deduced from the DNA. The profile covers 81,000 or so clones, with roughly four fifths appearing a single time and around an eighth taken by the ten largest. From germline, CDR1 is MNHEY and CDR2 SVGEGT. V lost 2 bases to trimming and J lost 3 bases, with 5 bases between them. This CDR3 region has 12 residues.

This receptor was obtained from a human donor in a cohort sampled during active COVID-19. Sequencing used peripheral blood. The V and J genes are TRBV6-2 or TRBV6-3 and TRBJ2-7; D uncertain. The DNA for the CDR3 is TGTGCCAGCAGTTACGCCGGCTACGAGCAGTACTTC. It specifies CASSYAGYEQYF.